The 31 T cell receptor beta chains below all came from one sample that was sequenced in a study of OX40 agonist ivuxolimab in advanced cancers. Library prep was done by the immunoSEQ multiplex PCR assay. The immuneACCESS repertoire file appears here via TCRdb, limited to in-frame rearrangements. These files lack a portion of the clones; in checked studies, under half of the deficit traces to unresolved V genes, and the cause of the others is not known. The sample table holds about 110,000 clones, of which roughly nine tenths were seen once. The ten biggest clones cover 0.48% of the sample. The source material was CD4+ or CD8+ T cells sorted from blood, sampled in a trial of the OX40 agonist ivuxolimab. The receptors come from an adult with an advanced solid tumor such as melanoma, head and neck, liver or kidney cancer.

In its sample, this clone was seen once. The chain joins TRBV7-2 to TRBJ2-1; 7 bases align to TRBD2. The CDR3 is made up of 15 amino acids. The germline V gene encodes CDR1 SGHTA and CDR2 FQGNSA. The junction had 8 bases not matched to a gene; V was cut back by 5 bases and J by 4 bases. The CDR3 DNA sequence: TGTGCCAGCAGCCTCAGGACTAGTCGGTACAATGAGCAGTTCTTC. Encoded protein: CASSLRTSRYNEQFF.

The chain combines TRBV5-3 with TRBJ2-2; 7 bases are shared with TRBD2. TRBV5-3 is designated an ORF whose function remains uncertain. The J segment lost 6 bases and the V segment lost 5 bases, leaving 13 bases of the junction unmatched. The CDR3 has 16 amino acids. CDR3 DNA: TGTGCCAGAAGTCCCGTGGGAGGGCGGGGGTCCGGGGAGCTGTTTTTT. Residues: CARSPVGGRGSGELFF.

The CDR3 here is CASSLAGLSGETQYF. CDR3 sequence (DNA): TGTGCCAGCAGCTTAGCGGGCCTCTCGGGGGAGACCCAGTACTTC. This rearrangement joins TRBV7-2 to TRBJ2-5; a weak D match, TRBD2 (5 bases). The V gene's germline CDR1 is SGHTA and CDR2 FQGNSA. This CDR3 is 15 amino acids long. V lost 0 bases and J lost 5, with 13 bases in between.

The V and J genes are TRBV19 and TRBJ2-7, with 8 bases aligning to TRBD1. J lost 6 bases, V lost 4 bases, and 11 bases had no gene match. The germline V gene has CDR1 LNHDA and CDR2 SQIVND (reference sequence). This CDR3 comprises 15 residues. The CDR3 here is CASSNHPQGASEQYF. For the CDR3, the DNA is TGTGCCAGTAGTAACCACCCGCAGGGGGCATCCGAGCAGTACTTC.

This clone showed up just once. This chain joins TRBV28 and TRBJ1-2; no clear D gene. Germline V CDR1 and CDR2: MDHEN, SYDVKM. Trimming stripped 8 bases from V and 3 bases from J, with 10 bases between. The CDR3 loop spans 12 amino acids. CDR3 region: CASLQSYYGYTF. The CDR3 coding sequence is TGTGCCAGCCTACAGAGTTACTATGGCTACACCTTC.

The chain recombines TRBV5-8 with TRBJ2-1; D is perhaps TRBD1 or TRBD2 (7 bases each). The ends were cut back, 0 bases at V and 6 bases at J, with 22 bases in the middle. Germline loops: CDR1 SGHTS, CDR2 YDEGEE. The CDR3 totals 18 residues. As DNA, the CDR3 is TGTGCCAGCAGCTTGGTGCTGGGAGGGGGCACCATTTTCAATGAGCAGTTCTTC. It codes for CASSLVLGGGTIFNEQFF.

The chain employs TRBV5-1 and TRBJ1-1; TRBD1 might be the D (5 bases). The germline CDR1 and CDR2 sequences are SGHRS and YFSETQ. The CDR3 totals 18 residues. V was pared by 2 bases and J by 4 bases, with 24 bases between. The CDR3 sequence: CASSFTTRGRRRGTEAFF. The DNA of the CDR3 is TGCGCCAGCAGCTTCACCACCCGGGGGAGGCGGAGGGGCACTGAAGCTTTCTTT.

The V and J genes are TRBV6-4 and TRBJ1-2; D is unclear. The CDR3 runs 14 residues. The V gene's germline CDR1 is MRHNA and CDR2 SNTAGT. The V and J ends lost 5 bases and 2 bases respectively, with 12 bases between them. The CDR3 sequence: CASSPTPFNYGYTF. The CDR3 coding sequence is TGTGCCAGCAGTCCCACACCGTTCAACTATGGCTACACCTTC.

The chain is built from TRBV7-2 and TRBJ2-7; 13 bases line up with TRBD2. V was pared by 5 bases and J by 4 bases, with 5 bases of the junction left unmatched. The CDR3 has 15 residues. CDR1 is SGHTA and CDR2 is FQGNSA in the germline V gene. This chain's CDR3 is CASSPGTSGAYEQYF. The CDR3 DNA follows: TGTGCCAGCAGCCCCGGGACTAGCGGGGCGTACGAGCAGTACTTC.

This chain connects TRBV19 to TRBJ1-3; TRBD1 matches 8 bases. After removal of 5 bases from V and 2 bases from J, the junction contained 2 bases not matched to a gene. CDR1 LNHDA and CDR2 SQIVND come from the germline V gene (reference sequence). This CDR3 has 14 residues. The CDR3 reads CASSPTGAGNTIYF. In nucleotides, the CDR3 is TGTGCCAGTAGTCCGACAGGGGCTGGAAACACCATATATTTT.

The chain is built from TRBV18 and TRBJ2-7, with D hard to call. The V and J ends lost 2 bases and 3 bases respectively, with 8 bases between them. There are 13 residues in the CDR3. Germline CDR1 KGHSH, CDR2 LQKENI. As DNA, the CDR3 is TGTGCCAGCTCACCAAACAGTTTCTACGAGCAGTACTTC. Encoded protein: CASSPNSFYEQYF.

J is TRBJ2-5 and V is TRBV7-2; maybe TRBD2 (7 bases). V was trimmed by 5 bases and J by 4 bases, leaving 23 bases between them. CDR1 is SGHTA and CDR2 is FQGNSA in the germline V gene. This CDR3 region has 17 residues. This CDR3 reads CASSLGGGGQVPETQYF. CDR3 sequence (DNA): TGTGCCAGCAGCCTCGGCGGCGGGGGCCAGGTTCCAGAGACCCAGTACTTC.

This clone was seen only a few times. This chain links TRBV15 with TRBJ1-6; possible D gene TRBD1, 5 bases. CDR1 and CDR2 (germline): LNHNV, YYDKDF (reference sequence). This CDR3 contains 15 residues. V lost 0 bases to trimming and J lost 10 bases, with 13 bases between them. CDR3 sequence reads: CATSRDRGFRSPLHF. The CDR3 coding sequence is TGTGCCACCAGCAGAGATCGGGGGTTTAGGTCACCCCTCCACTTT. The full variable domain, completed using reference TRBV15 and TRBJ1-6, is DAMVIQNPRYQVTQFGKPVTLSCSQTLNHNVMYWYQQKSSQAPKLLFHYYDKDFNNEADTPDNFQSRRPNTSFCFLDIRSPGLGDTAMYLCATSRDRGFRSPLHFGNGTRLTVT.

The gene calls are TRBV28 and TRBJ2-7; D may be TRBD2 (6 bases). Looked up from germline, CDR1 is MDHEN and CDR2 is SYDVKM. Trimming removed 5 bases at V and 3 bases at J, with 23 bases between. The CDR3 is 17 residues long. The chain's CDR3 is CASSTANNLRGGYEQYF. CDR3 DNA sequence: TGTGCCAGCAGTACCGCGAATAACCTCCGGGGAGGCTACGAGCAGTACTTC.

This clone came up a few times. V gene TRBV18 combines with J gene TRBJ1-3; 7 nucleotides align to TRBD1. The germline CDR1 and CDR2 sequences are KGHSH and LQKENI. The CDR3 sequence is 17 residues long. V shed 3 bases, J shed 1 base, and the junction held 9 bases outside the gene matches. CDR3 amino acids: CASSPAAGGHSGNTIYF. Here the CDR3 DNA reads TGTGCCAGCTCACCGGCGGCAGGGGGACATTCTGGAAACACCATATATTTT.

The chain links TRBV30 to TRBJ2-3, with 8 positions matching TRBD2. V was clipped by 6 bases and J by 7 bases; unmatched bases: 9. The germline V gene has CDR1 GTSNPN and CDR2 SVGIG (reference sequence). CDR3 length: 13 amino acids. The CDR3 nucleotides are TGTGCCTGCACGAACGGGGGGGAAAATACGCAGTATTTT. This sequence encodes CACTNGGENTQYF.

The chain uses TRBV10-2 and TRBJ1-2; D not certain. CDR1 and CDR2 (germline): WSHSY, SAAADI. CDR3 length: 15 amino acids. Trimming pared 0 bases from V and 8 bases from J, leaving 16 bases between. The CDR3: CASSESTGSPWGYTF. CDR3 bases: TGCGCCAGCAGTGAGTCGACTGGGAGCCCGTGGGGCTACACCTTC.

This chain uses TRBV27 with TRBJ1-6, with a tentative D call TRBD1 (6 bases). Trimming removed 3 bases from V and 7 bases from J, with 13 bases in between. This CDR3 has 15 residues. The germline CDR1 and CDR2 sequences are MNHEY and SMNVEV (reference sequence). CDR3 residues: CASSFRAGDNSPLHF. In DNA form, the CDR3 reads TGTGCCAGCAGTTTTCGGGCAGGGGACAATTCACCCCTCCACTTT.

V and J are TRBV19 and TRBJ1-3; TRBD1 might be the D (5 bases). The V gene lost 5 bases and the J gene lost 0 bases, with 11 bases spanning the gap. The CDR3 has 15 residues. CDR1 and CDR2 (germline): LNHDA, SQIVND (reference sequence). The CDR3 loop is CASSVGQDSGNTIYF. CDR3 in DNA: TGTGCCAGTAGTGTCGGACAAGACTCTGGAAACACCATATATTTT.

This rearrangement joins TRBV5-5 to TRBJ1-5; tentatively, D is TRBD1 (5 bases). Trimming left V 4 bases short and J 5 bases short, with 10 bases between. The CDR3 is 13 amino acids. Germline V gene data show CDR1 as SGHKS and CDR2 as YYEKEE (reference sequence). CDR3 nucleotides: TGTGCCAGCAGCCTCAGGGTGGATCAGCCCCAGCATTTT. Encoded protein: CASSLRVDQPQHF.

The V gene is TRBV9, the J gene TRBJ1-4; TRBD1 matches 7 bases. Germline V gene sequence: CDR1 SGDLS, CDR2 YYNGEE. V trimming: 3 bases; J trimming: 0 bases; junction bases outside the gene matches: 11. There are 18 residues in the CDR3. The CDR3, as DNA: TGTGCCAGCAGCGGAGGGGGCGCGGGAAGTGCAACTAATGAAAAACTGTTTTTT. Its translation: CASSGGGAGSATNEKLFF. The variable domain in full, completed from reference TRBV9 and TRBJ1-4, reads DSGVTQTPKHLITATGQRVTLRCSPRSGDLSVYWYQQSLDQGLQFLIQYYNGEERAKGNILERFSAQQFPDLHSELNLSSLELGDSALYFCASSGGGAGSATNEKLFFGSGTQLSVL.

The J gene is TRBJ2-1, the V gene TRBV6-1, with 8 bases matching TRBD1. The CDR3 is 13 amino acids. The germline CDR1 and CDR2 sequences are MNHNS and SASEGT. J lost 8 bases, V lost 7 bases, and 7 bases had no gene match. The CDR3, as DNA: TGTGCCAGCACCCTCCTGGGACAGGATGAGCAGTTCTTC. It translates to CASTLLGQDEQFF.

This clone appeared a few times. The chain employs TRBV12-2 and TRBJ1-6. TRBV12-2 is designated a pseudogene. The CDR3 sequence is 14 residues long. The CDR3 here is CASRFVRNYSPLHF. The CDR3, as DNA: TGTGCAAGTCGCTTTGTAAGGAATTATTCACCCCTCCACTTT.

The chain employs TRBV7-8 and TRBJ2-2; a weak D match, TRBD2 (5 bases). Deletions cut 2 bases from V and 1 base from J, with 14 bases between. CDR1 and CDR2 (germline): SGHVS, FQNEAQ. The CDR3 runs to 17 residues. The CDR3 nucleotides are TGTGCCAGCAGCTTAAGTTCGGGGATAAGGAACACCGGGGAGCTGTTTTTT. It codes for CASSLSSGIRNTGELFF.

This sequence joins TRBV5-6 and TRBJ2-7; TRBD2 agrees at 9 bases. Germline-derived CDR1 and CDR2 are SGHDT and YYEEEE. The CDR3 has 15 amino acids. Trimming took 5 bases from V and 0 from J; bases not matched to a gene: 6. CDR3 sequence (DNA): TGTGCCAGCAGTCCCCAGCGGGGGGTCTCCTACGAGCAGTACTTC. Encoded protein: CASSPQRGVSYEQYF.

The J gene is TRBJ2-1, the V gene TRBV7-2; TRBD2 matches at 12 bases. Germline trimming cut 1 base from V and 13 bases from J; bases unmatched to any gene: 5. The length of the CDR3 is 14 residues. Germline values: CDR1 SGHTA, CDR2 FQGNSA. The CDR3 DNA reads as TGTGCCAGCAGCTTAGATCGACTAGCGGGGGCCCAGTTCTTC. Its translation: CASSLDRLAGAQFF.

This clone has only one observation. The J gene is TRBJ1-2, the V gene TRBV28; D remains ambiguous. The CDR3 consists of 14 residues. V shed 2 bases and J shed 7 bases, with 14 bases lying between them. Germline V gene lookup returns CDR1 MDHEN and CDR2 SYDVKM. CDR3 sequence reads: CASSLAGEVSGYTF. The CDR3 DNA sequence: TGTGCCAGCAGTTTAGCCGGGGAGGTTTCTGGCTACACCTTC.

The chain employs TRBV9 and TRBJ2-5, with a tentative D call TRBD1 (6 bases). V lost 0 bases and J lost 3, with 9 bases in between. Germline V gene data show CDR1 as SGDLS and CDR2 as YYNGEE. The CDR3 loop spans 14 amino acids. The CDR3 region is CASSVGTAKETQYF. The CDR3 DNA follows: TGTGCCAGCAGCGTAGGGACAGCCAAAGAGACCCAGTACTTC.

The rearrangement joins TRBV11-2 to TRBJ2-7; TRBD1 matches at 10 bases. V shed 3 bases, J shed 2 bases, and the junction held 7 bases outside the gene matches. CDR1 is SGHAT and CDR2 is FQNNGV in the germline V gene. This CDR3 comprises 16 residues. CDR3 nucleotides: TGTGCCAGCAGCTTGGAGACAGGGGGCTTACCCTACGAGCAGTACTTC. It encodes CASSLETGGLPYEQYF.

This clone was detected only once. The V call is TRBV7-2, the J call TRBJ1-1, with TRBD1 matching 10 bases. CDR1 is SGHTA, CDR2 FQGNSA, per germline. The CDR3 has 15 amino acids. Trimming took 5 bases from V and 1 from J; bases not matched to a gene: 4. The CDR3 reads CASSPGTGANTEAFF. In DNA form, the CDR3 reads TGTGCCAGCAGCCCCGGGACAGGGGCGAACACTGAAGCTTTCTTT.

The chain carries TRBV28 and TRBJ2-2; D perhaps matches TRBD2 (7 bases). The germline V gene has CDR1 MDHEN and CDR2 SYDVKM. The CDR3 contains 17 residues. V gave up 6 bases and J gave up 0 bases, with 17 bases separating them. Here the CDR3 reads CASRPWEGTSNTGELFF. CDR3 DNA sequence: TGTGCCAGCAGACCATGGGAGGGGACATCGAACACCGGGGAGCTGTTTTTT.